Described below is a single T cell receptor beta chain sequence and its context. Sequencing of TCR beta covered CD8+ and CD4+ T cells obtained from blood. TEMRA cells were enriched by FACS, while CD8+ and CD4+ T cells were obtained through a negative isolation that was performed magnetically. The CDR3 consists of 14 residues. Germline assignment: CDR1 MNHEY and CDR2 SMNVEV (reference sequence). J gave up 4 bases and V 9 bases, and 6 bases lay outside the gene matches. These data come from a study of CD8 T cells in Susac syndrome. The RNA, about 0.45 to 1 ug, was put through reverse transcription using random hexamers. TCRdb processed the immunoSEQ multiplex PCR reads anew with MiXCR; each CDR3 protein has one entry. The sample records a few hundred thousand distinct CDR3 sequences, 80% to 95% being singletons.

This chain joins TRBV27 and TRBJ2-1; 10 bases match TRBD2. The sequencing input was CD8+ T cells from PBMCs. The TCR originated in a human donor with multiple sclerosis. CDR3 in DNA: TGTGCCAGTGGTAGCGGGAGGTCGTACAATGAGCAGTTCTTC. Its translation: CASGSGRSYNEQFF.